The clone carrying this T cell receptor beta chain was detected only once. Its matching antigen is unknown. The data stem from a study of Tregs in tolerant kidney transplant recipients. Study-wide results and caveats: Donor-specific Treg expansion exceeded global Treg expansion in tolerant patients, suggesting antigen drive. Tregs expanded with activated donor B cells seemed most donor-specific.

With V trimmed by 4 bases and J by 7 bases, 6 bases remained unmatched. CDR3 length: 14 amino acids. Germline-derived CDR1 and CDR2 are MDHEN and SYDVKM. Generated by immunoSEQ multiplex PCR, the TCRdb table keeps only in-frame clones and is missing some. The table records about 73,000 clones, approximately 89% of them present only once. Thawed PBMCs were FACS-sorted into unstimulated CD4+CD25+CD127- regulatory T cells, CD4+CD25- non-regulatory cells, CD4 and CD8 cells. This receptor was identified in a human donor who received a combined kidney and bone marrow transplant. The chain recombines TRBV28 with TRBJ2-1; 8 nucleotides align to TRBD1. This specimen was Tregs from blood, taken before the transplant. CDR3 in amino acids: CASSSRTGRNEQFF. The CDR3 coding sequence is TGTGCCAGCAGTTCGAGGACAGGGAGGAATGAGCAGTTCTTC.